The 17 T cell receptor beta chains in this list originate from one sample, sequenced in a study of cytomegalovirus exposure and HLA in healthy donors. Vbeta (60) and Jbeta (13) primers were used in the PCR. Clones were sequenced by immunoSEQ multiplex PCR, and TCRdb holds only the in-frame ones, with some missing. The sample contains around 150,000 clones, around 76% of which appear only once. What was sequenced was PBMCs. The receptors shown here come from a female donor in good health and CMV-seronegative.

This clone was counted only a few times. CDR3 DNA: TGTGCCAGTAGTATAGAGGCAGGGCGCGGTCAGCCCCAGCATTTT. Its translation is CASSIEAGRGQPQHF. This chain joins TRBV19 and TRBJ1-5, with D possibly matching TRBD1 (5 bases). This CDR3 comprises 15 residues. Trimming cost V 0 bases and J 6 bases, with 12 bases left between them. The V gene's germline CDR1 is LNHDA and CDR2 SQIVND (reference sequence).

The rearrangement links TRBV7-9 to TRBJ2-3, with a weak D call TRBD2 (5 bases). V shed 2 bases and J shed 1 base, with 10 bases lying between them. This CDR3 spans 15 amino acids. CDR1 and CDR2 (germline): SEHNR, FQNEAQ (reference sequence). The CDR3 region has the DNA TGTGCCAGCAGCTTATATAGCGCTGGCACAGATACGCAGTATTTT. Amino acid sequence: CASSLYSAGTDTQYF.

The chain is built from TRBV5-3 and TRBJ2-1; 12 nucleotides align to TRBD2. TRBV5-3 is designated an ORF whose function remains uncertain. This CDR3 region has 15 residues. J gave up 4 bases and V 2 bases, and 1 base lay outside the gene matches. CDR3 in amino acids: CARSFTSGGYNEQFF. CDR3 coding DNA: TGTGCCAGAAGCTTTACTAGCGGGGGGTACAATGAGCAGTTCTTC.

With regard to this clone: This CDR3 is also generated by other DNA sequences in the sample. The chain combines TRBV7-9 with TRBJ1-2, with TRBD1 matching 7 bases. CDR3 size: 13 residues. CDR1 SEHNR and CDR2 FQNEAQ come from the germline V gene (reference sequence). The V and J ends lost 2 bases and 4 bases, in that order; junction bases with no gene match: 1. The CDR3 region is CASSLRDSYGYTF. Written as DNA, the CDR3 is TGTGCCAGCAGCTTACGGGACAGCTATGGCTACACCTTC.

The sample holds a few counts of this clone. The CDR3 DNA sequence: TGTGCCAGCAGCTTCTGGGGAGGGCACGAGCAGTACTTC. Translating it yields CASSFWGGHEQYF. This chain connects TRBV7-2 to TRBJ2-7; 7 bases are a match to TRBD2. Losses at the gene ends were 3 bases for V and 5 bases for J; bases not matched to a gene: 4. CDR3 length equals 13 residues. From germline, CDR1 is SGHTA and CDR2 FQGNSA. The full variable domain, its missing parts supplied by reference TRBV7-2 and TRBJ2-7, is GAGVSQSPSNKVTEKGKDVELRCDPISGHTALYWYRQSLGQGLEFLIYFQGNSAPDKSGLPSDRFSAERTGGSVSTLTIQRTQQEDSAVYLCASSFWGGHEQYFGPGTRLTVT.

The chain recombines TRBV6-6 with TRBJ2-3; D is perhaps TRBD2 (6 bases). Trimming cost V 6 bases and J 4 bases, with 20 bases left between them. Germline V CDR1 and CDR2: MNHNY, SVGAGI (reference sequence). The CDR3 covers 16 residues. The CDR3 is CASRGTLTTGPDTQYF. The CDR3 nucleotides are TGTGCCAGCAGAGGGACTCTCACGACCGGGCCAGATACGCAGTATTTT.

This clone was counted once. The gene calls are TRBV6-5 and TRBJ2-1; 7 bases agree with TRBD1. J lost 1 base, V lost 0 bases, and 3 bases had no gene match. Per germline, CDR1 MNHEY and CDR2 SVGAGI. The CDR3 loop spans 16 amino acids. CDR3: CASSYSIRGSYNEQFF. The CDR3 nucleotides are TGTGCCAGCAGTTACTCGATCAGGGGGTCCTACAATGAGCAGTTCTTC.

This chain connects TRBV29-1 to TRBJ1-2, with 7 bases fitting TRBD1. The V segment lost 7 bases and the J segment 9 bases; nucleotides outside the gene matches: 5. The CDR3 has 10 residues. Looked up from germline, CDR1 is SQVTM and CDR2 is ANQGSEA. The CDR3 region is CSATGERYTF. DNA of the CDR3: TGCAGCGCAACAGGGGAGCGCTACACCTTC.

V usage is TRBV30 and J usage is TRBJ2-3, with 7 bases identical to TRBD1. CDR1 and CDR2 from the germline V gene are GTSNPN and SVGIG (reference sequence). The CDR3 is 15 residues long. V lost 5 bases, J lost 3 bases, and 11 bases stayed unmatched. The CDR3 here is CAWRYRGRGTDTQYF. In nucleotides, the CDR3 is TGTGCCTGGCGCTACAGGGGAAGGGGGACAGATACGCAGTATTTT.

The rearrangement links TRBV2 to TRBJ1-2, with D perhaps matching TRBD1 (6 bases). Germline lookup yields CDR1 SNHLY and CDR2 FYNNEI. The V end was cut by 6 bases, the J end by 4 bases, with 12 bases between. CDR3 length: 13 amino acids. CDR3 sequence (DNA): TGTGCCAGCAGCCTACAGGGCGGCTATGGCTACACCTTC. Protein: CASSLQGGYGYTF.

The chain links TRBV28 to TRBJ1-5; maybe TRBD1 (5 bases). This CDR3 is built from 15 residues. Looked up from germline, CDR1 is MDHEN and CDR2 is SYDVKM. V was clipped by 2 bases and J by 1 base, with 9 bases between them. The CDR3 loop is CASSLGRTSNQPQHF. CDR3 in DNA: TGTGCCAGCAGTTTAGGGCGGACAAGCAATCAGCCCCAGCATTTT.

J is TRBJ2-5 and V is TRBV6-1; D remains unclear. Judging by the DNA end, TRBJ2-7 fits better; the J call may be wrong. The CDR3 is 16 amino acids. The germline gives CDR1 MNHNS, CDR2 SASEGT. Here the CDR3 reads CASSESGFSSSYEQYF. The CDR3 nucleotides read TGTGCCAGCAGTGAATCCGGGTTCTCGAGCTCCTACGAGCAGTACTTC.

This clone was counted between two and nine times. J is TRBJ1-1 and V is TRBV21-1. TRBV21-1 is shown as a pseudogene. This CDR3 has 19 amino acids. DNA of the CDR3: TGTGCCAGCAGCAAAGACTACGAGCCGGCTGAATACAAGAACACTGAAGCTTTCTTT. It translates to CASSKDYEPAEYKNTEAFF.

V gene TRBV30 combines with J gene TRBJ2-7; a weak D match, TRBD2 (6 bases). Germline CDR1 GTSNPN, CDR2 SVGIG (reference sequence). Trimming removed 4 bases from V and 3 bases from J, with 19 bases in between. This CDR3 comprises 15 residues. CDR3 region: CAWISKVGGDYEQYF. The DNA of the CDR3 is TGTGCCTGGATTTCAAAGGTCGGGGGTGACTACGAGCAGTACTTC.

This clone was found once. The CDR3 region is CASSLREAVPFSYNEQFF. Written as DNA, the CDR3 is TGTGCCAGCAGCTTACGCGAGGCAGTCCCCTTCTCCTACAATGAGCAGTTCTTC. The chain employs TRBV7-8 and TRBJ2-1, with no clear D. Trimming took off 2 bases at V and 0 bases at J, with 17 bases between the two ends. The CDR3 totals 18 residues. CDR1 and CDR2 (germline): SGHVS, FQNEAQ.

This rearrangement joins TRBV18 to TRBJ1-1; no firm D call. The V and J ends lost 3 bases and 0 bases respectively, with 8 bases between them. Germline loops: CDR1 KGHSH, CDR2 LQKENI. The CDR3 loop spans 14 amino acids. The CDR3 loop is CASSPYEMNTEAFF. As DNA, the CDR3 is TGTGCCAGCTCACCGTACGAGATGAACACTGAAGCTTTCTTT.

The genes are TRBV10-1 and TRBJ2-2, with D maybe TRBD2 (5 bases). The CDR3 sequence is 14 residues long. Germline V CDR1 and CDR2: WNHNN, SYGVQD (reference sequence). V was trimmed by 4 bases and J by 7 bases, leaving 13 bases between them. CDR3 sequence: CASSVRGRNGELFF. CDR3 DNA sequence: TGCGCCAGCAGTGTCCGGGGAAGGAACGGGGAGCTGTTTTTT.